This T cell receptor (beta chain) was found in a study of T cells after posttransplantation cyclophosphamide. General study results and limits: TRB clonality was highly associated with recipient CMV seropositivity and reactivation. TRB overlap between skin or GI tissue T cells and blood was limited.

Some clones are missing from TCRdb's copy, which holds only in-frame ones; the method was immunoSEQ multiplex PCR. The data contain roughly 30,000 clones, around nine tenths of them singletons. Regarding this clone: As yet, its antigen is unknown.

Germline assignment: CDR1 SGHAT and CDR2 FQNNGV. V was cut by 0 bases and J by 4 bases, with 12 bases left in between. This CDR3 contains 15 residues. Cells defined as naive were viable CD3+CD4+ or CD3+CD8+ and CCR7+CD45RA+CD45RO-CD95-CD27+CD28+. The clonotype comes from a woman aged 60 to 75 in good health, CMV-negative, and a related stem cell transplant donor. V gene TRBV11-2 combines with J gene TRBJ1-2; D might be TRBD1 (5 bases). Sequenced material: naive CD4+ T cells sorted from PBMCs. The CDR3 nucleotides read TGTGCCAGCAGCTTAGATTTAATGGGACTCTATGGCTACACCTTC. As protein: CASSLDLMGLYGYTF. Drawing the rest from reference TRBV11-2 and TRBJ1-2, the complete variable domain is EAGVAQSPRYKIIEKRQSVAFWCNPISGHATLYWYQQILGQGPKLLIQFQNNGVVDDSQLPKDRFSAERLKGVDSTLKIQPAKLEDSAVYLCASSLDLMGLYGYTFGSGTRLTVV.